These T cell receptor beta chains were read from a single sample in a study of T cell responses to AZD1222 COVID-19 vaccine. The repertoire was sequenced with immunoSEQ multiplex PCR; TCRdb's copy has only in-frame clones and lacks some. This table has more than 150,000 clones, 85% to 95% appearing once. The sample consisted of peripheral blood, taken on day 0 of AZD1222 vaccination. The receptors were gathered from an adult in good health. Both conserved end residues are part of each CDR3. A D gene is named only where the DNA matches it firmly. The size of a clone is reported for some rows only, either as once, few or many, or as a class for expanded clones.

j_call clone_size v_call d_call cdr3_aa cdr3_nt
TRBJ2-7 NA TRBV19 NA CASSIEEGTYEQYF TGTGCCAGTAGTATAGAAGAGGGAACCTACGAGCAGTACTTC
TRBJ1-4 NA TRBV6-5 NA CASKGPNFNEKLFF TGTGCCAGCAAGGGACCGAACTTTAATGAAAAACTGTTTTTT
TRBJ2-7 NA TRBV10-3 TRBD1 CAINSGTGSYEQYF TGTGCCATCAACTCCGGGACAGGATCCTACGAGCAGTACTTC
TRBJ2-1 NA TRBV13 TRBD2 CASGLNGGGTSGRNEQFF TGTGCCAGCGGACTTAACGGGGGAGGGACTAGCGGGAGAAATGAGCAGTTCTTC
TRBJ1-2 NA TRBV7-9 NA CASSSTPSGYTF TGTGCCAGCAGCTCCACCCCGTCCGGCTACACCTTC
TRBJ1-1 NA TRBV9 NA CASSPPGRSSTEAFF TGTGCCAGCAGCCCCCCTGGAAGGTCCTCCACTGAAGCTTTCTTT
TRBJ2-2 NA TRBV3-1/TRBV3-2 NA CASSQRYGNTGELFF TGTGCCAGCAGCCAAAGGTACGGAAACACCGGGGAGCTGTTTTTT
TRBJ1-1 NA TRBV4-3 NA CASSQVYAFF TGCGCCAGCAGCCAAGTTTACGCTTTCTTT
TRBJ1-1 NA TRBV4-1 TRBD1 CASSPRVDRGRRRTEAFF TGCGCCAGCAGCCCACGAGTCGACAGGGGGCGCAGGAGGACTGAAGCTTTCTTT
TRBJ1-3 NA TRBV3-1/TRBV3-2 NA CASSQAGQNTIYF TGTGCCAGCAGCCAAGCGGGTCAAAACACCATATATTTT
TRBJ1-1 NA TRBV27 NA CASSLSMNTEAFF TGTGCCAGCAGTTTATCGATGAACACTGAAGCTTTCTTT
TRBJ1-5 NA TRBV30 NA CAWTPRRYNQPQHF TGTGCCTGGACCCCCCGACGGTACAATCAGCCCCAGCATTTT
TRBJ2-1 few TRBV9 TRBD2 CASSELAGGNNEQFF TGTGCCAGCAGCGAACTAGCGGGAGGGAACAATGAGCAGTTCTTC
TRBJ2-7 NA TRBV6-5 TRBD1 CASNGRGISHEQYF TGTGCCAGCAATGGCAGGGGGATCTCCCACGAGCAGTACTTC
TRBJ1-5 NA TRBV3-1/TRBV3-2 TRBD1 CASSLGTGRQPQHF TGTGCCAGCAGCCTCGGGACAGGGAGACAGCCCCAGCATTTT
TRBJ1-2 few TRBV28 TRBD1 CASSPPMGTANYGYTF TGTGCCAGCAGTCCCCCTATGGGGACAGCTAACTATGGCTACACCTTC
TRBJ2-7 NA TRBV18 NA CASSPTRDNYEQYF TGTGCCAGCTCACCCACTCGGGACAACTACGAGCAGTACTTC
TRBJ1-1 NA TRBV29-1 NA CSVGGAMNTEAFF TGCAGCGTTGGGGGGGCGATGAACACTGAAGCTTTCTTT
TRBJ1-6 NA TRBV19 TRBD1 CASRFTGQGRGSPLHF TGTGCCAGTAGGTTCACGGGACAGGGTAGAGGTTCACCCCTCCACTTT
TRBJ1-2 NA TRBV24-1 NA CATSESYTEYGYTF TGTGCCACCAGTGAATCATACACAGAGTATGGCTACACCTTC
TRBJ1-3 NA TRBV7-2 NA CASSLEVRSGNTIYF TGTGCCAGCAGCTTAGAGGTCCGCTCTGGAAACACCATATATTTT
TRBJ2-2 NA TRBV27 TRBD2 CASRGLADNTGELFF TGTGCCAGCAGAGGACTAGCAGATAACACCGGGGAGCTGTTTTTT
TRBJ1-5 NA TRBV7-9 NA CASSLEGTFSNQPQHF TGTGCCAGCAGCTTAGAAGGGACATTCAGCAATCAGCCCCAGCATTTT
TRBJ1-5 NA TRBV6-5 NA CASRRVNSNQPQHF TGTGCCAGCAGACGGGTTAACAGCAATCAGCCCCAGCATTTT
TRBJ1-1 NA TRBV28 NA CASSPDGRAFF TGTGCCAGCAGCCCCGACGGGAGGGCTTTCTTT
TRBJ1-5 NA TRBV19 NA CASSLGQINQPQHF TGTGCCAGTAGCCTGGGGCAGATTAATCAGCCCCAGCATTTT
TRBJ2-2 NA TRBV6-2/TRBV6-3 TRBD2 CASSYYGSGGSTGELFF TGTGCCAGCAGTTACTACGGAAGCGGGGGGAGCACCGGGGAGCTGTTTTTT
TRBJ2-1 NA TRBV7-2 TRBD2 CASTDLPGGNEQFF TGTGCCAGCACCGACCTACCGGGAGGAAATGAGCAGTTCTTC
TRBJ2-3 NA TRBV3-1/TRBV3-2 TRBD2 CASTSGGPTSSTDTQYF TGTGCCAGCACTAGCGGGGGGCCTACTTCTAGCACAGATACGCAGTATTTT
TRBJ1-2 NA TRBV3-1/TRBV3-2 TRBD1 CASSQSDRSYGYTF TGTGCCAGCAGCCAATCGGACAGGAGCTATGGCTACACCTTC
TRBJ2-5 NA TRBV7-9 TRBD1 CASSSAGTEKETQYF TGTGCCAGCAGCTCCGCCGGGACAGAGAAAGAGACCCAGTACTTC
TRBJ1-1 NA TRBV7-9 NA CASSTYRDLNTEAFF TGTGCCAGCAGCACTTACCGGGATCTGAACACTGAAGCTTTCTTT
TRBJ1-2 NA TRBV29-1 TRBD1 CSVPKGTDYGYTF TGCAGCGTCCCAAAGGGGACAGACTATGGCTACACCTTC
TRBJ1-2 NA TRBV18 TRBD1 CASSSGGQGGYTF TGTGCCAGCTCCTCCGGAGGACAGGGTGGCTACACCTTC
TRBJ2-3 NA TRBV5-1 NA CASSLLTDTQYF TGCGCCAGCAGCTTGTTAACGGATACGCAGTATTTT
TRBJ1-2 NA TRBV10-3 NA CAIRAANYGYTF TGTGCCATCAGGGCGGCTAACTATGGCTACACCTTC